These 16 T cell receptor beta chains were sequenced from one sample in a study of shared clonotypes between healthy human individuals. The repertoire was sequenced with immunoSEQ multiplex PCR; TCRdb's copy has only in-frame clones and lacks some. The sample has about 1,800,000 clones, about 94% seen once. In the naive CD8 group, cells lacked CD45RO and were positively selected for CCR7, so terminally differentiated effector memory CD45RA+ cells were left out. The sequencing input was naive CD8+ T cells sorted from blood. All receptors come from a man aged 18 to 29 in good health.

The CDR3 here is CASSFVWASNTGELFF. CDR3 DNA sequence: TGTGCCAGCAGCTTCGTTTGGGCTTCGAACACCGGGGAGCTGTTTTTT. This chain uses TRBV5-4 with TRBJ2-2; D unresolved. From germline, CDR1 is SGHNT and CDR2 YYREEE (reference sequence). The length of the CDR3 is 16 residues. Trimming took off 2 bases at V and 0 bases at J, with 11 bases between the two ends.

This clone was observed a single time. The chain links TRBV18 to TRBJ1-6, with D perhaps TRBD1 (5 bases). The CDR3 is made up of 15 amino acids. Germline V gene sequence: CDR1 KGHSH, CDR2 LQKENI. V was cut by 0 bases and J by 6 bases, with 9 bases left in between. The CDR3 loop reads CASSPPGEGNSPLHF. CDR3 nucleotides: TGTGCCAGCTCACCACCAGGGGAAGGTAATTCACCCCTCCACTTT.

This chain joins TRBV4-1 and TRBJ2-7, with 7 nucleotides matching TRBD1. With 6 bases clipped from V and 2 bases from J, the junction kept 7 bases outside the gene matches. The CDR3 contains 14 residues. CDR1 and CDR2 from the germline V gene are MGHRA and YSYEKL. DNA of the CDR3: TGCGCCAGCAGTAATCGGGACAGAGCCTACGAGCAGTACTTC. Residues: CASSNRDRAYEQYF.

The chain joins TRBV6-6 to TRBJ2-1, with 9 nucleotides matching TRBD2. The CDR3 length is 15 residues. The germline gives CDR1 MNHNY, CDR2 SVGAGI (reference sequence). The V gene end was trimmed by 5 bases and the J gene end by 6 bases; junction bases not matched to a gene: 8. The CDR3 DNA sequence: TGTGCCAGCAGTCGGACTAGCGACAACAGCAATGAGCAGTTCTTC. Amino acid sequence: CASSRTSDNSNEQFF.

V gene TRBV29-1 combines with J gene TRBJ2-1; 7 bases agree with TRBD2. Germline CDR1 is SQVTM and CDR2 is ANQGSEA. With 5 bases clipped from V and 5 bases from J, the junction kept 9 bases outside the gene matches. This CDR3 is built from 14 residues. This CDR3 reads CSVWLAANDNEQFF. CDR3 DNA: TGCAGCGTTTGGCTAGCGGCGAACGACAATGAGCAGTTCTTC.

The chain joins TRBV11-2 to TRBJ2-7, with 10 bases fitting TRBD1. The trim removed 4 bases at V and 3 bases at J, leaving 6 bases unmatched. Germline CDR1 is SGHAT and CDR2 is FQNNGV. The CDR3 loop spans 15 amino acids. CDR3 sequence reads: CASSWDRGENYEQYF. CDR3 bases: TGTGCCAGCAGCTGGGACAGGGGCGAAAACTACGAGCAGTACTTC.

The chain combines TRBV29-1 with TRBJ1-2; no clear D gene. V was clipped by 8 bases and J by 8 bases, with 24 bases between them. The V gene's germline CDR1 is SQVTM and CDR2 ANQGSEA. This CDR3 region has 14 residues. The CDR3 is CSYRSEGGFNGYTF. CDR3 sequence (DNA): TGCAGCTACCGAAGTGAGGGAGGGTTCAACGGCTACACCTTC.

The chain's CDR3 is CASSIQQGSEAFF. In DNA, the CDR3 is TGTGCCAGCAGCATACAACAGGGATCTGAAGCTTTCTTT. V usage is TRBV7-3 and J usage is TRBJ1-1; TRBD1 is a possible D gene (6 bases). Germline assignment: CDR1 SGHTA and CDR2 FQGTGA. The CDR3 spans 13 residues. V was shortened by 5 bases and J by 6 bases, with 13 bases between the two germline ends. Full variable domain (remainder filled in from reference TRBV7-3 and TRBJ1-1): GAGVSQTPSNKVTEKGKYVELRCDPISGHTALYWYRQSLGQGPEFLIYFQGTGAADDSGLPNDRFFAVRPEGSVSTLKIQRTERGDSAVYLCASSIQQGSEAFFGQGTRLTVV.

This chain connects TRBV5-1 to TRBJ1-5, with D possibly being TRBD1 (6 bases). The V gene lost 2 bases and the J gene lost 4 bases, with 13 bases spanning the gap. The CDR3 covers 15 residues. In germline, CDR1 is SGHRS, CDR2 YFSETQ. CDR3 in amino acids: CASSFSGAQNQPQHF. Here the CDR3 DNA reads TGCGCCAGCAGCTTCTCAGGGGCCCAGAATCAGCCCCAGCATTTT. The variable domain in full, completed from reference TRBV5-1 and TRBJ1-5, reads KAGVTQTPRYLIKTRGQQVTLSCSPISGHRSVSWYQQTPGQGLQFLFEYFSETQRNKGNFPGRFSGRQFSNSRSEMNVSTLELGDSALYLCASSFSGAQNQPQHFGDGTRLSIL.

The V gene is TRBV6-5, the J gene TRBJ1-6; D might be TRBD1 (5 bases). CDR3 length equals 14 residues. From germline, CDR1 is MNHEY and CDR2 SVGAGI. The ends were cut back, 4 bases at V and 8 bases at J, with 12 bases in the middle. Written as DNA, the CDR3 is TGTGCCAGCAGTTGGGGGTCCGGGGATTCACCCCTCCACTTT. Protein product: CASSWGSGDSPLHF.

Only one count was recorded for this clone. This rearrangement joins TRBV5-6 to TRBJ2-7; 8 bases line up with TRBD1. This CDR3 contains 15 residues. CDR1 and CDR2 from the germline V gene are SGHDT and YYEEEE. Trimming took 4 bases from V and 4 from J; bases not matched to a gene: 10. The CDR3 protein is CASSPSGTGRYEQYF. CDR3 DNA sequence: TGTGCCAGCAGCCCTTCCGGGACAGGACGTTACGAGCAGTACTTC.

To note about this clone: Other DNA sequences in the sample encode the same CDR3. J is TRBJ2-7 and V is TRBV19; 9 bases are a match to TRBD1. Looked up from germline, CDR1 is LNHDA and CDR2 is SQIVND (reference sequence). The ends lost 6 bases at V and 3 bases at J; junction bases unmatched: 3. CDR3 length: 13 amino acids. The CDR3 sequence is CASRGTGIYEQYF. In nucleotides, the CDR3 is TGTGCCAGTAGGGGGACAGGGATCTACGAGCAGTACTTC.

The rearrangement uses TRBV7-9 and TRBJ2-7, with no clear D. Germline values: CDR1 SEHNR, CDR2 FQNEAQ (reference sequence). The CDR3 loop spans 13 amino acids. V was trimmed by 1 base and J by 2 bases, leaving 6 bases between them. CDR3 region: CASSLVTTYEQYF. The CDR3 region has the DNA TGTGCCAGCAGCTTAGTCACCACCTACGAGCAGTACTTC.

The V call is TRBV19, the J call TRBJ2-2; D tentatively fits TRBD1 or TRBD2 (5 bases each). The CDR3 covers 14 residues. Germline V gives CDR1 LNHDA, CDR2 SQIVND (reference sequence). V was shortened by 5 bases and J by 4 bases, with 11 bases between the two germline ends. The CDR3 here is CASSGTPSTGELFF. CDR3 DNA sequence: TGTGCCAGTAGTGGGACCCCGAGCACCGGGGAGCTGTTTTTT. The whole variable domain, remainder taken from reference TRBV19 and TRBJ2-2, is DGGITQSPKYLFRKEGQNVTLSCEQNLNHDAMYWYRQDPGQGLRLIYYSQIVNDFQKGDIAEGYSVSREKKESFPLTVTSAQKNPTAFYLCASSGTPSTGELFFGEGSRLTVL.

The DNA of the CDR3 is TGTGCCAGTAGTATAGCGGTAAGCTCCTACAATGAGCAGTTCTTC. This codes for CASSIAVSSYNEQFF. The rearrangement links TRBV19 to TRBJ2-1; D not resolved. Germline lookup yields CDR1 LNHDA and CDR2 SQIVND (reference sequence). The CDR3 totals 15 residues. V gave up 1 base and J gave up 0 bases, with 7 bases separating them.

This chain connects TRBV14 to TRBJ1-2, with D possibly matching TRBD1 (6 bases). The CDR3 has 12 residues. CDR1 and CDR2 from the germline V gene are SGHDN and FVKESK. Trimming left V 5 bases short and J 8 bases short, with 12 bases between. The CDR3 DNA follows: TGTGCCAGCAGCAGAGGACAGTCCGGCTACACCTTC. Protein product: CASSRGQSGYTF. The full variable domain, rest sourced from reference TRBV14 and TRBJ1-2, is EAGVTQFPSHSVIEKGQTVTLRCDPISGHDNLYWYRRVMGKEIKFLLHFVKESKQDESGMPNNRFLAERTGGTYSTLKVQPAELEDSGVYFCASSRGQSGYTFGSGTRLTVV.